The source of this TCR beta chain is a study of blood T cells in healthy people across ages. Broader study findings: Diversity estimated from one million T cells was considered an underestimate. Getting older went along with TCR beta diversity per million T cells dropping roughly linearly.

Comments on this clonotype: No antigen is known for it.

Germline CDR1 reads MNHNS; CDR2 reads SASEGT. V was pared by 6 bases and J by 5 bases, with 13 bases between. The CDR3 loop spans 13 amino acids. A second about 6 to 12 cycle PCR used barcoded and J-beta primers. TCRdb reprocessed the 5' RACE reads via MiXCR and lists one record per CDR3 protein. Of around 990,000 distinct CDR3 sequences listed, around two fifths were seen once; the top ten hold approximately 14%. This chain connects TRBV6-1 to TRBJ2-5, with a possible D match to TRBD1 (5 bases). The clonotype was recovered from a man between 18 and 29 years old in good health. The source material was blood. The CDR3: CASRPRAWETQYF. CDR3 nucleotide sequence: TGTGCCAGCAGACCCAGGGCCTGGGAGACCCAGTACTTC.